These 27 T cell receptor beta chains came from one sample sequenced in a study of tumor and adjacent non-tumor tissue in lung cancer. TCRbeta libraries were built with three rounds of nested PCR, modified from ARM-PCR. MiXCR, applied by TCRdb to the multiplex PCR reads, yields one record per CDR3 protein. The sample lists 60,000 to 85,000 distinct CDR3 sequences; roughly 80% were seen once. The template was RNA from unsorted bulk tissue. The sample taken for sequencing was lung tumor tissue. The receptors shown here come from a woman aged 50 to 65 with non-small cell lung cancer.

About this clonotype: Mismatch with germline at one junction end may stem from a read error. V is TRBV20-1 and J is TRBJ2-3, with 8 nucleotides matching TRBD1. This CDR3 is 17 amino acids long. Germline loops: CDR1 DFQATT, CDR2 SNEGSKA (reference sequence). Written as DNA, the CDR3 is TGCAGTGTTAGAGATAGGACAGGGATTGATGGTACAGAAACGCAGTATTTT. The encoded protein is CSVRDRTGIDGTETQYF.

Note on this clonotype: At one end the junction does not follow the germline gene, possibly because of a read error. The rearrangement joins TRBV6-2 or TRBV6-3 to TRBJ2-7, with 8 bases matching TRBD1. In germline, CDR1 is MNHEY, CDR2 SVGEGT. The CDR3 length is 15 residues. CDR3 in DNA: TGTGCCAGCAGCCCCGGACAGGGAAAGTTATACGAGCGGTATTTC. It codes for CASSPGQGKLYERYF.

The chain joins TRBV7-3 to TRBJ2-1, with 9 bases aligning to TRBD2. The V gene's germline CDR1 is SGHTA and CDR2 FQGTGA. This CDR3 spans 16 amino acids. The CDR3 loop reads CTSSLIAGGPLNEQFF. DNA for the CDR3: TGTACGAGCAGCTTAATTGCGGGAGGGCCTCTGAATGAGCAGTTCTTC.

At least ten counts were recorded for this clonotype. This rearrangement joins TRBV6-1 to TRBJ1-6; weak D call: TRBD1 (5 bases). Germline lookup yields CDR1 MNHNS and CDR2 SASEGT. The V end lost 3 bases, the J end lost 8 bases, and 11 bases lay between the germline ends. The CDR3 length is 14 residues. CDR3 sequence: CASSDWQGHSPLHF. The CDR3 region has the DNA TGTGCCAGCAGTGATTGGCAGGGCCATTCACCCCTCCACTTT.

The chain is built from TRBV12-3 or TRBV12-4 and TRBJ2-3; 9 bases line up with TRBD1. Trimming cost V 3 bases and J 4 bases; bases outside gene matches: 8. This CDR3 has 16 amino acids. CDR3 region: CASSFKGTGSADTQYF. CDR3 DNA: TGTGCCAGCAGTTTCAAGGGGACAGGGAGCGCAGATACGCAGTATTTT.

About this clonotype: A clone one base away is much larger, so this may be a read error. This chain links TRBV5-1 with TRBJ2-7; 9 nucleotides align to TRBD1. The end of the DNA aligns better with TRBJ2-1, so the J call may be wrong. Germline loops: CDR1 SGHRS, CDR2 YFSETQ. This CDR3 has 14 amino acids. CDR3 in DNA: TGCGCCAGCAGCCGGGACAGGGAACGAGACGAGCAGTTCTTC. It translates to CASSRDRERDEQFF.

Comment on this clonotype: One end of the junction does not line up with germline, which may come from a read error. The rearrangement links TRBV29-1 to TRBJ1-4, with 7 nucleotides matching TRBD1. Germline lookup yields CDR1 SQVTM and CDR2 ANQGSEA. This CDR3 spans 14 amino acids. The DNA for the CDR3 is TGCAGCGTTGAAGAGGGACAGACAAATGAAAGACTGTTTTTT. Translation: CSVEEGQTNERLFF. The whole variable domain, remainder taken from reference TRBV29-1 and TRBJ1-4, is SAVISQKPSRDICQRGTSLTIQCQVDSQVTMMFWYRQQPGQSLTLIATANQGSEATYESGFVIDKFPISRPNLTFSTLTVSNMSPEDSSIYLCSVEEGQTNERLFFGSGTQLSVL.

As concerns this clonotype: No conserved phenylalanine or tryptophan ends this CDR3, so it is likely a read error. J is TRBJ2-7 and V is TRBV11-2, with D unclear. The CDR3 has 15 amino acids. Looked up from germline, CDR1 is SGHAT and CDR2 is FQNNGV. In nucleotides, the CDR3 is TGTGCCAGCAGCTTATCTCAGAGTCCCTCCTATGAGCAGTACTTA. It is translated as CASSLSQSPSYEQYL.

This clonotype was counted at least ten times. This may arise from a read error, as a much more abundant clone is one base away. The rearrangement uses TRBV28 and TRBJ2-3; no reliable D call. From germline, CDR1 is MDHEN and CDR2 SYDVKM. This CDR3 has 13 amino acids. The CDR3 region is CTSRVGPIDTQYF. CDR3 coding DNA: TGTACCAGCAGAGTAGGGCCAATAGATACGCAGTATTTT.

The chain uses TRBV6-2 or TRBV6-3 and TRBJ1-1, with 8 nucleotides matching TRBD1. Germline V CDR1 and CDR2: MNHEY, SVGEGT. The CDR3 length is 15 residues. CDR3 residues: CVNSGDRGGYTEAFF. The DNA of the CDR3 is TGTGTCAACAGTGGCGACAGGGGCGGGTACACTGAAGCTTTCTTT.

About this clonotype itself: The DNA is left out, because the CDR3 cannot be placed on it with certainty; the CDR3 is given as TCRdb lists it. The rearrangement uses TRBV11-2 and TRBJ2-5; the tabulated D call, TRBD2, remains unverified against the DNA. The CDR3 is 14 residues long, ends included. Germline V lookup: CDR1 SGHAT, CDR2 FQNNGV. The CDR3 here is CGSSFAGGSETQYF.

Regarding this clonotype: The junction departs from germline at one end; a sequencing error may be responsible. This rearrangement joins TRBV20-1 to TRBJ1-1; weak D call: TRBD1 (6 bases). Germline lookup yields CDR1 DFQATT and CDR2 SNEGSKA (reference sequence). The CDR3 length is 16 residues. The CDR3 reads CTARDSTRTVNTEAFF. DNA for the CDR3: TGCACTGCTAGAGATAGTACCCGGACAGTGAACACTGAAGCTTTCTTT.

For this clonotype: One end of the junction varies from germline; a read error may be responsible. The chain is built from TRBV28 and TRBJ1-2, with 9 bases identical to TRBD1. The CDR3 spans 14 residues. In germline, CDR1 is MDHEN, CDR2 SYDVKM. The chain's CDR3 is CVSSDGTGMSGYTF. In DNA, the CDR3 is TGTGTCAGCAGTGATGGGACAGGGATGAGTGGCTACACCTTC.

At least ten counts were recorded for this clonotype. V and J are TRBV4-2 and TRBJ2-1; D unresolved. The length of the CDR3 is 15 residues. Germline CDR1 LGHNA, CDR2 YNFKEQ. V was pared by 0 bases and J by 5 bases, with 11 bases between. DNA for the CDR3: TGTGCCAGCAGCCAAGATGTGGGAAATAACAATGAGCAGTTCTTC. This sequence encodes CASSQDVGNNNEQFF.

In the case of this clonotype: One end of the junction does not line up with germline, which may come from a read error. The chain employs TRBV6-5 and TRBJ2-1; TRBD2 matches 8 bases. Per germline, CDR1 MNHEY and CDR2 SVGAGI. CDR3 length equals 17 residues. CDR3 coding DNA: TGTGCCAGCAGTTACAATCTCGGGGGGGGTTCCTACTATGAGCAGTTCTTC. Translation: CASSYNLGGGSYYEQFF.

Note on this clonotype: Relative to the germline gene, one junction end is altered; a read error may explain this. The chain employs TRBV20-1 and TRBJ2-3, with D tentatively TRBD2 (5 bases). This CDR3 is built from 14 residues. Germline CDR1 is DFQATT and CDR2 is SNEGSKA (reference sequence). The CDR3 sequence: CNAVGGLTMDKQYF. CDR3 DNA sequence: TGCAATGCGGTAGGCGGGCTGACGATGGATAAGCAGTATTTT.

In its sample, this clonotype was seen once. The CDR3 region has the DNA TGTGCCAGCAGGCCCCTGACAAGACAACAGACCCAGTACTTC. This codes for CASRPLTRQQTQYF. The rearrangement joins TRBV11-2 to TRBJ2-5; D unclear. V was shortened by 6 bases and J by 6 bases, with 17 bases between the two germline ends. Per germline, CDR1 SGHAT and CDR2 FQNNGV. The CDR3 sequence is 14 residues long.

Of note for this clonotype: One end of the junction is discordant with germline, which a read error may explain. The V gene is TRBV4-2, the J gene TRBJ2-3; TRBD2 aligns across 8 bases. The germline V gene has CDR1 LGHNA and CDR2 YNFKEQ. This CDR3 spans 14 amino acids. The CDR3 region has the DNA TGTGCCAGCACCCAAGCGGGAGACACAGATACGCACTATTTT. Its protein is CASTQAGDTDTHYF.

As for this clonotype: This is likely a read error, given that the CDR3 carries no conserved phenylalanine or tryptophan at its end. This sequence joins TRBV20-1 and TRBJ1-4, with D hard to call. This CDR3 comprises 13 residues. Germline V gives CDR1 DFQATT, CDR2 SNEGSKA (reference sequence). V lost 0 bases and J lost 4, with 6 bases in between. In DNA form, the CDR3 reads TGCAGTGCTAGAGAGGGCCTTAATGAAAAACTGTTTTCC. Encoded protein: CSAREGLNEKLFS.

Turning to this clonotype: One end of the junction is discordant with germline, which a read error may explain. The chain employs TRBV20-1 and TRBJ2-3; TRBD1 is a possible D gene (5 bases). This CDR3 contains 15 residues. The germline V gene encodes CDR1 DFQATT and CDR2 SNEGSKA (reference sequence). Here the CDR3 DNA reads TGCACTGCTAGAGATCCAGGACAAATCACAGATACGCAGTATTTT. It is translated as CTARDPGQITDTQYF.

As to this clonotype: At one end the junction does not follow the germline gene, possibly because of a read error. The chain has TRBV11-3 and TRBJ2-3; D uncertain. CDR1 is SGHNT, CDR2 YENEEA, per germline. CDR3 length: 14 amino acids. CDR3 DNA sequence: TGTGCCACCAGCTTAGACCCCGGTACAGATACGCAGTATTTC. The encoded protein is CATSLDPGTDTQYF.

J is TRBJ2-7 and V is TRBV20-1, with 9 bases that match TRBD1. There are 13 residues in the CDR3. The germline V gene encodes CDR1 DFQATT and CDR2 SNEGSKA (reference sequence). V shed 6 bases and J 5 bases; nucleotides not matched to a gene: 8. CDR3 residues: CSADWDRENEQYF. In DNA, the CDR3 is TGCAGTGCGGACTGGGACAGGGAGAACGAGCAGTACTTC.

As for this clonotype: A read error may account for a junction end that differs from germline. The chain uses TRBV11-2 and TRBJ2-1; 8 nucleotides agree with TRBD2. The CDR3 extends over 16 amino acids. In germline, CDR1 is SGHAT, CDR2 FQNNGV. The CDR3 loop reads CTSSGLLPGGGKEQFF. The CDR3 DNA follows: TGTACCAGCAGCGGACTACTACCGGGAGGGGGGAAAGAGCAGTTCTTC.

As for this clonotype: No conserved phenylalanine or tryptophan is present at the end of the CDR3, so a read error is the likely explanation. The gene calls are TRBV6-5 and TRBJ2-7; D is perhaps TRBD1 (6 bases). There are 14 residues in the CDR3. CDR1 MNHEY and CDR2 SVGAGI come from the germline V gene. Trimming left V 6 bases short and J 4 bases short, with 16 bases between. CDR3 residues: CASRWDNRTYEQYL. The DNA for the CDR3 is TGTGCCAGCAGATGGGACAATCGGACTTACGAGCAGTACTTA.

With regard to this clonotype: The CDR3 end shows no conserved phenylalanine or tryptophan, and so a read error is likely. The limits of the CDR3 on the DNA are not certain, so only TCRdb's listed CDR3 is given. The rearrangement joins TRBV4-1 to TRBJ1-1; TRBD1 is the table's D call and was not checked against the DNA. Germline V gene sequence: CDR1 MGHRA, CDR2 YSYEKL. Termini included, the CDR3 measures 16 amino acids. Here the CDR3 reads CASSQDLYRVGTEVFH.

On this clonotype: Its ends do not fully match the called genes, so a read error is possible. This chain joins TRBV29-1 and TRBJ1-2; D is uncertain. Germline loops: CDR1 SQVTM, CDR2 ANQGSEA. The CDR3 sequence is 12 residues long. CDR3 sequence reads: CSGDSLYYGYTF. The CDR3 DNA reads as TGCAGCGGTGACTCGTTGTACTATGGCTATACCTTC. Full variable domain (remainder filled in from reference TRBV29-1 and TRBJ1-2): SAVISQKPSRDICQRGTSLTIQCQVDSQVTMMFWYRQQPGQSLTLIATANQGSEATYESGFVIDKFPISRPNLTFSTLTVSNMSPEDSSIYLCSGDSLYYGYTFGSGTRLTVV.

In this sample, this clonotype turned up once. The conserved phenylalanine or tryptophan is not found at the CDR3 terminus, so this likely reflects a read error. The DNA is left out, because the CDR3 cannot be placed on it with certainty; the CDR3 is given as TCRdb lists it. V usage is TRBV6-1 and J usage is TRBJ2-3; no check of the table's D call, TRBD2, against the DNA was made. Germline lookup yields CDR1 MNHNS and CDR2 SASEGT. The CDR3 length is 14 residues, termini included. CDR3 residues: CASSGTSGRDTQYS.